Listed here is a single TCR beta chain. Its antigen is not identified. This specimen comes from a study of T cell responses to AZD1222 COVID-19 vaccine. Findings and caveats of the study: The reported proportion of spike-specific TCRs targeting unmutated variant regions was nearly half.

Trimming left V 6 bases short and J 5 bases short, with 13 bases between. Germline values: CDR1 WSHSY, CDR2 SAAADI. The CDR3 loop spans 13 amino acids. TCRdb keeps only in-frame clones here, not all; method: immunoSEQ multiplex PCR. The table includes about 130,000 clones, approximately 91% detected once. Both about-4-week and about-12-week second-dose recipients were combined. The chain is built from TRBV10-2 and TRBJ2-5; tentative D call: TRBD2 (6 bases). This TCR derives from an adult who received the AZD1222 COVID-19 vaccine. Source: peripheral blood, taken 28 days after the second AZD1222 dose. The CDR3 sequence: CASRRGIGETQYF. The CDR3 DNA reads TGCGCCAGCAGGCGGGGAATAGGGGAGACCCAGTACTTC.